This T cell receptor (beta chain) was observed in a study of shared clonotypes between healthy human individuals. Findings of the study overall: The rarefaction results pointed to incomplete sorted-subset sequencing despite large depth.

In regard to this clone: Its antigen is still unknown.

After removal of 6 bases from V and 3 bases from J, the junction contained 9 bases not matched to a gene. The CDR3 is 15 residues long. Looked up from germline, CDR1 is MDHEN and CDR2 is SYDVKM. Authors' data handling: With immunoSEQ giving junction-only sequences and no quality scores, filtering differed. The table came from immunoSEQ multiplex PCR; TCRdb's copy has only in-frame clones and leaves some out. The V and J calls and the clone size are those of that table, but D and trimming were determined from the DNA. In the table there are a few million clones, approximately 96% of which are singletons. Only Caucasian adults living in Nashville, Tennessee made up the donor group.

The V and J genes are TRBV28 and TRBJ1-2; the match to TRBD1 covers 8 bases. The sequence derives from a man aged 18 to 35 in good health. Source material: naive CD4+ T cells sorted from blood. Sample subset: CD45RA+ positively selected. The CDR3 DNA is TGTGCCAGCAGCTTGGTGGACAGGGTGGACTATGGCTACACCTTC. Residues: CASSLVDRVDYGYTF.